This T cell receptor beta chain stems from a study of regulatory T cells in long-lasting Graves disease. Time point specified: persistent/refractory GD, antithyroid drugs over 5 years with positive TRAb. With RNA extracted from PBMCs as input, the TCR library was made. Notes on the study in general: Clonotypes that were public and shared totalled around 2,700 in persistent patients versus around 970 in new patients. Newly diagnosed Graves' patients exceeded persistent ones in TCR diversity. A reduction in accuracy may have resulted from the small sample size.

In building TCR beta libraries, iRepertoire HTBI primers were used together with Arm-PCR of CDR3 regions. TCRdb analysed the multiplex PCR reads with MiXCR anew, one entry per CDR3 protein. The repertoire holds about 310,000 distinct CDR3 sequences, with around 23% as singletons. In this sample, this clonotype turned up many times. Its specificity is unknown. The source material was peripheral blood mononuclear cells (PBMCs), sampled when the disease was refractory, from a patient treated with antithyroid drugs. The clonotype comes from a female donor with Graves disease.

Written as DNA, the CDR3 is TGTGCCAGCAGTGAAATGGCAGGGCTGAACACTGAAGCTTTCTTT. It codes for CASSEMAGLNTEAFF. This rearrangement joins TRBV2 to TRBJ1-1; tentative D call: TRBD1 (5 bases). Germline V gene sequence: CDR1 SNHLY, CDR2 FYNNEI. The CDR3 spans 15 residues. V lost 2 bases to trimming and J lost 0 bases, with 10 bases between them.